Listed below are T cell receptor beta chains from one sample, sequenced in a study of a mutant IDH1 vaccine in newly diagnosed glioma. No antigen has been assigned to these receptors. Measured with immunoSEQ multiplex PCR; TCRdb has only the in-frame clones, and not every one. The sample holds approximately 60,000 clones; around 89% are singletons and the top ten take around 4.4%. The sample was PBMCs, taken from a glioma patient whose treatment included an IDH1 peptide vaccine. The receptor set was obtained from a woman aged 35 to 49 with glioma. Both conserved end residues are part of each CDR3.

>TRBV30|14|TRBJ2-7
CAWSAGTGAYEQYF
>TRBV11-2|12|TRBJ2-3
CASSQLEGTQYF
>TRBV28|15|TRBJ2-7
CASSLGGEITYEQYF
>TRBV6-5|14|TRBJ1-5
CASSYAYSNQPQHF
>TRBV10-3|13|TRBJ1-2
CAISDRPNYGYTF
>TRBV6-5|15|TRBJ2-7
CASSYSILALNEQYF
>TRBV12-5|14|TRBJ1-1
CASGLSVPNTEAFF
>TRBV9|17|TRBJ2-2
CASSVGLGRGVPGELFF
>TRBV19|17|TRBJ2-5
CASSRPLRDRGEETQYF
>TRBV6-6|13|TRBJ1-4
CAGSGATNEKLFF
>TRBV6-5|13|TRBJ2-5
CASRTLPRETQYF
>TRBV4-3|13|TRBJ2-1
CASSQEGYNEQFF
>TRBV7-2|15|TRBJ2-7
CASSFPTGDLHEQYF
>TRBV5-4|14|TRBJ1-6
CASSLNAGNSPLHF
>TRBV18|12|TRBJ2-1
CASSPLSPEAFF
>TRBV13|17|TRBJ1-3
CASSLGRTLSSGNTIYF
>TRBV5-5|13|TRBJ1-1
CASSLLPNTEAFF
>TRBV7-2|13|TRBJ2-7
CASSFLFSYEQYF
>TRBV5-1|12|TRBJ2-5
CASSLDSGTQYF
>TRBV4-3|17|TRBJ2-2
CASSQAQRGGGTGELFF
>TRBV9|14|TRBJ2-7
CASSVGGESYEQYF
>TRBV4-3|15|TRBJ1-1
CASSQGGRRNTEAFF
>TRBV19|17|TRBJ1-4
CASSIPGRGRGNEKLFF
>TRBV7-9|14|TRBJ2-5
CASSLAREQETQYF
>TRBV2|13|TRBJ1-5
CASSEAFGQPQHF
>TRBV29-1|15|TRBJ2-7
CSVVVGGAGLYEQYF
>TRBV11-3|13|TRBJ2-2
CASEGGNTGELFF
>TRBV5-1|14|TRBJ2-1
CASSLGATGYEQFF
>TRBV5-6|13|TRBJ2-7
CASSPGRTYEQYF
>TRBV19|13|TRBJ2-7
CASSKGQGYEQYF
>TRBV12-5|14|TRBJ2-5
CASGSGSAGETQYF
>TRBV10-1|14|TRBJ2-2
CASRQGANTGELFF
>TRBV6-1|15|TRBJ2-3
CASSDRDRTTDTQYF
>TRBV7-9|14|TRBJ1-1
CASSFDRGSAEAFF
>TRBV19|15|TRBJ1-5
CASSPTGAPNQPQHF
>TRBV12-5|15|TRBJ1-1
CASGPSGFRNTEAFF
>TRBV2|15|TRBJ2-1
CASSPTSGSYNEQFF
>TRBV25-1|17|TRBJ2-2
CASSEVYVGATTGELFF
>TRBV7-7|17|TRBJ2-3
CASSLVGRALQGDTQYF
>TRBV2|16|TRBJ2-3
CASSELTSGNTDTQYF
>TRBV19|15|TRBJ2-7
CASSIGGVGTYEQYF